The following is a T cell receptor (beta chain) sequence with its context. What it binds is unknown. RNA, at about 0.5 to 1 ug, was reverse transcribed with random hexamers. In TCRdb, the immunoSEQ multiplex PCR reads were re-called with MiXCR into one record per CDR3 protein. The repertoire has some 200,000 distinct CDR3 sequences, approximately 95% of them found once; the top ten carry around 0.16%. The data belong to a study of CD8 T cells in Susac syndrome. Study-level information: Susac syndrome patients were untreated, on corticosteroids with some adding intravenous immunoglobulin, or on intravenous immunoglobulin only.

Sequencing of TCR beta was undertaken in CD8+ and CD4+ T cells derived from blood. The CDR3 runs 16 residues. Trimming removed 4 bases from V and 1 base from J; junction bases left unmatched: 5. The V gene's germline CDR1 is ENHRY and CDR2 SYGVKD. Study findings and constraints: Total CD8+ and CD8+ TEMRA repertoires contained fewer than 20 and five Susac-specific public clones, respectively. It was acknowledged by the study that relatively few individuals were included in its TCR sequencing and HLA analysis.

Sequenced sample: CD8+ T cells from PBMCs. The receptor was derived from a human donor with Susac syndrome. The V gene is TRBV10-3, the J gene TRBJ2-3; 10 nucleotides line up with TRBD2. The CDR3 reads CAISVSLAGGTDTQYF. CDR3 DNA sequence: TGTGCCATCAGTGTATCCCTAGCGGGAGGCACAGATACGCAGTATTTT.